One TCR beta chain is described in this entry. Its specificity is not known. The sample has other DNA sequences that encode this CDR3 too. The data belong to a study of shared clonotypes between healthy human individuals. Regarding the study as a whole: A few donors held around 5% of naive CD4 clonotypes in common.

Original analysis: ImmunoSEQ gave junction-only sequences without quality scores, so filtering differed. Sequencing was performed with immunoSEQ multiplex PCR; in TCRdb, only in-frame clones are kept and a portion is missing. D and trimming come from the DNA, and the V and J calls and clone size come from that table. The sample lists fewer than 2.5 million clones, 93% occurring once. V was shortened by 0 bases and J by 1 base, with 10 bases between the two germline ends. This CDR3 spans 15 amino acids. Germline assignment: CDR1 SGHRS and CDR2 YFSETQ. The material sequenced was naive CD4+ T cells from PBMCs. Documented subset: CD45RA+ positively selected. This TCR was recovered from a man aged 18 to 29 in good health. Some clones in this sample may be carry-over from other donors' samples. The J gene is TRBJ1-2, the V gene TRBV5-1; D possibly corresponds to TRBD1 (5 bases). CDR3: CASSLGDRSNYGYTF. CDR3 in DNA: TGCGCCAGCAGCTTGGGTGACAGAAGTAACTATGGCTACACCTTC. The full variable domain, completed using reference TRBV5-1 and TRBJ1-2, is KAGVTQTPRYLIKTRGQQVTLSCSPISGHRSVSWYQQTPGQGLQFLFEYFSETQRNKGNFPGRFSGRQFSNSRSEMNVSTLELGDSALYLCASSLGDRSNYGYTFGSGTRLTVV.